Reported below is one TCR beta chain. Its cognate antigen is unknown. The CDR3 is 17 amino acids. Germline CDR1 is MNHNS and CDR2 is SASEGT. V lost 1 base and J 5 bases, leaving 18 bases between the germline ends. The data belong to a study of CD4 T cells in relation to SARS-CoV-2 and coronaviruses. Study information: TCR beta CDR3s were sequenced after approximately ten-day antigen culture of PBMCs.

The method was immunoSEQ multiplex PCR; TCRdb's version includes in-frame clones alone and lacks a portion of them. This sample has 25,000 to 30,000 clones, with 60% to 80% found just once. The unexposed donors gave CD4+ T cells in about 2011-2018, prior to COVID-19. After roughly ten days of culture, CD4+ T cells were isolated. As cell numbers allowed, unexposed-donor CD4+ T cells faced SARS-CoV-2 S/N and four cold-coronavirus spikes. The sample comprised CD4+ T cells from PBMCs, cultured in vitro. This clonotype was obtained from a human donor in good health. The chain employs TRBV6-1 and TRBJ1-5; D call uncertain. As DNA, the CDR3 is TGTGCCAGCAGTGAAGTGGACGGAACTACCTTTTATCAGCCCCAGCATTTT. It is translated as CASSEVDGTTFYQPQHF.